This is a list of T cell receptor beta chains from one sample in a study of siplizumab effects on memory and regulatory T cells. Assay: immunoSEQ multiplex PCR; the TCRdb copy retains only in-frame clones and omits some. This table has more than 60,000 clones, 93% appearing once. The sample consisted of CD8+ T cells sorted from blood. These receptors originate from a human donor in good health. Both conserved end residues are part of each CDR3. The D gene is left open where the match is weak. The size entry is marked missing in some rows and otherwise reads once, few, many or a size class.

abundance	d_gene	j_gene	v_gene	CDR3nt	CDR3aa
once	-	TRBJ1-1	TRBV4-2	TGTGCCAGCAGCCAAGCGATCGGACAGAAGAACACTGAAGCTTTTTTT	CASSQAIGQKNTEAFF
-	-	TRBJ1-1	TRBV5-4	TGTGCCAGCAGCTTTCAGGCGGCCTATGAAGCTTTCTTT	CASSFQAAYEAFF
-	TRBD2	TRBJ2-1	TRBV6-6	TGTGCCAGCAGTTCCTATGGGAGGGAGGGCAATGAGCAGTTCTTC	CASSSYGREGNEQFF
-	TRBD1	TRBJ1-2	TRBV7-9	TGTGCCAGCAGCCCGCCGGGACAGGACATCGTTGGTTTAGGGGGCTACACCTTC	CASSPPGQDIVGLGGYTF
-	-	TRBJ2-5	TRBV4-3	TGCGCCAGCAGCCAAGATTGGCAGGGGGAGACCCAGTACTTC	CASSQDWQGETQYF
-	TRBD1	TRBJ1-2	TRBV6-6	TGTGCCAGCATGGGACAGGGGGAGCTCTTCGCCTATGGCTACACCTTC	CASMGQGELFAYGYTF
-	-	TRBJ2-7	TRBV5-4	TGTGCCAGCACCCCCGACGGCTCCTACGAGCAGTACTTC	CASTPDGSYEQYF
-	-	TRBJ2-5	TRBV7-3	TGTGCCAGCAGCTTATATGGGGAAGAGACCCAGTACTTC	CASSLYGEETQYF
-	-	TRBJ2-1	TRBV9	TGTGCCAGCAGCGTAGAGGCGGCCTCCTACAATGAGCAGTTCTTC	CASSVEAASYNEQFF
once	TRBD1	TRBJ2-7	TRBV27	TGTGCCAGCAGTTTGGGACAGCTCGACGAGCAGTACTTC	CASSLGQLDEQYF
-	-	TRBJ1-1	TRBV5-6	TGTGCCAGCAGCGCCTCGGCCCTCACTGAAGCTTTCTTT	CASSASALTEAFF
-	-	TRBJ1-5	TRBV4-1	TGCGCCAGCGGCTGGGTAAGCAATCAGCCCCAGCATTTT	CASGWVSNQPQHF
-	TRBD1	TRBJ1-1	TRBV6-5	TGTGCCATCGGGACAGGGGGTACTGAAGCTTTCTTT	CAIGTGGTEAFF
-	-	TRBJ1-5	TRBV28	TGTGCCAGCAGTTTTCGGGCTAGCAATCAGCCCCAGCATTTT	CASSFRASNQPQHF
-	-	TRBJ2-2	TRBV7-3	TGTGCCAGCAGCTTTTCGACCGGGGAGCTGTTTTTT	CASSFSTGELFF
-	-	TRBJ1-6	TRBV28	TGTGCCAGCCGGGACTATAATTCACCCCTCCACTTT	CASRDYNSPLHF
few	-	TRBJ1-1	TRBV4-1	TGCGCCAGCAGCCCGGGCCAGAGAAGCACTGAAGCTTTCTTT	CASSPGQRSTEAFF
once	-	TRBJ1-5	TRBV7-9	TGTGCCAGCAGCTTAGCTGGGGCTTGGCAGCCCCAGCATTTT	CASSLAGAWQPQHF
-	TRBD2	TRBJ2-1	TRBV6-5	TGTGCCAGCAGTTACTCGGGGGTTGCGGGGGATGAGCAGTTCTTC	CASSYSGVAGDEQFF
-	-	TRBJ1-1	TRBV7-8	TGTGCCAGCAGCACCCCAGGTTTTACTGAAGCTTTCTTT	CASSTPGFTEAFF
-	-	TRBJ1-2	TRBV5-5	TGTGCCAGCACCCTGGGGACTAATAACTATGGCTACACCTTC	CASTLGTNNYGYTF
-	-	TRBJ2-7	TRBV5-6	TGTGCCAGCAGCTCCGACAGGTACGAGCAGTACTTC	CASSSDRYEQYF
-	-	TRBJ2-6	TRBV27	TGTGCCAGCAGTTTATCGGCAGGGTGGGCTGGGGCCAACGTCCTGACTTTC	CASSLSAGWAGANVLTF
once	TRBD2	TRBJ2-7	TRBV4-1	TGCGCCAGCAGCTCGGTGATGCGGGGGGAAGCCTACGAGCAGTACTTC	CASSSVMRGEAYEQYF
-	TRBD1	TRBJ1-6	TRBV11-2	TGTGCCAGCAGCTTGGGACAGGGTTATCGATCACCCCTCCACTTT	CASSLGQGYRSPLHF
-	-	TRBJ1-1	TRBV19	TGTGCCAGTAGTGGCCGGCTGAACACTGAAGCTTTCTTT	CASSGRLNTEAFF
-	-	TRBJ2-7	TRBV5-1	TGCGCCAGCAGCTTGGGGAGGGAGGTGCAGTACTTC	CASSLGREVQYF
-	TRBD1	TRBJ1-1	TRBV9	TGTGCCAGCAGCAACGGACAGGGACCCTACACTGAAGCTTTCTTT	CASSNGQGPYTEAFF
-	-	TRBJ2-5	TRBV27	TGTGCCAGCAGCACGGGGGCGCACATGGGGGAGACCCAGTACTTC	CASSTGAHMGETQYF
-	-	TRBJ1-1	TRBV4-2	TGTGCCAGCAGCGAGGTGAGGGGGGTCACTGAAGCTTTCTTT	CASSEVRGVTEAFF
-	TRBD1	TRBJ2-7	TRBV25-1	TGTGCCAGCAGTGAGACAGGGGCCCCCTACGAGCAGTACTTC	CASSETGAPYEQYF
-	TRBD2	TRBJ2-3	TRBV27	TGTGCCAGCAGCTTAGTGCTTAGCGGGGGGGCGGCAGATACGCAGTATTTT	CASSLVLSGGAADTQYF
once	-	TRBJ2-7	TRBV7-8	TGTGCCAGCGAGGGCAAAACCTACGAGCAGTACTTC	CASEGKTYEQYF
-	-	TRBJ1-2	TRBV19	TGTGCCAGTAGTATTGGGCAGATGAATGGCTACACCTTC	CASSIGQMNGYTF
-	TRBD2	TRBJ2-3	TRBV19	TGTGCCACTAGCGGGGGATCCGATACGCAGTATTTT	CATSGGSDTQYF
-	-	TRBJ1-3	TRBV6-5	TGTGCCAGCAGCCTGGGGACCCCTGGAAACACCATATATTTT	CASSLGTPGNTIYF
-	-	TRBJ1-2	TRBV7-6	TGTGCCAGCAGCTTCGGGGAGGGGGACCGTGGCTACACCTTC	CASSFGEGDRGYTF
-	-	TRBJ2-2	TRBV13	TGTGCCAGCAGCTCCATAGAAGCGGAGGGCACCGGGGAGCTGTTTTTT	CASSSIEAEGTGELFF
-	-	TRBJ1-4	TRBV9	TGTGCCAGCAGCGTAGTGGGCGGAGCTAATGAAAAACTGTTTTTT	CASSVVGGANEKLFF
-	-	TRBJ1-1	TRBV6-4	TGTGCCAGCAGTGTTGGGGGAATGAACACTGAAGCTTTCTTT	CASSVGGMNTEAFF
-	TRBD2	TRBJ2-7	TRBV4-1	TGCGCCAGCAGCCAGCCGGTTAGCGGGGGGGAGCAGTACTTC	CASSQPVSGGEQYF
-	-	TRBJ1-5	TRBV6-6	TGTGCCAGCAGTTACGAGGGAAGCAATCAGCCCCAGCATTTT	CASSYEGSNQPQHF
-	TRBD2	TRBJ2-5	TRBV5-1	TGCGCCAGCAGCTTGGCCGTGGGGCTAGCGGAAGAGACCCAGTACTTC	CASSLAVGLAEETQYF
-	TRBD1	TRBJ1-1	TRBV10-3	TGTGCCACTTTACAGGGGGCGCAAACTGAAGCTTTCTTT	CATLQGAQTEAFF
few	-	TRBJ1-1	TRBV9	TGTGCCAGCAGCCCTCTGGGGGCTGAAGCTTTCTTT	CASSPLGAEAFF